This is a list of T cell receptor beta chains from one sample in a study of blood T cell repertoires in COVID-19. The assay was immunoSEQ multiplex PCR, and TCRdb's table has in-frame clones only and misses some. In the table there are roughly 40,000 clones, approximately 85% of which are singletons. Sequences were obtained from peripheral blood. Receptors were obtained from a human donor in a cohort sampled during active COVID-19. Each CDR3 is given with its conserved first and last residue. Each record gives: clone size, V gene, J gene, D gene, CDR3 DNA, CDR3 protein. A D gene is named only where the DNA matches it firmly. Clone size is stated in some rows and not others, as once, few, many or a class when expanded.

>NA|TRBV27|TRBJ2-1|TRBD1
TGTGCCAGCAGTCTCACGACAGGGGTCGGTCGTTTCTTC
CASSLTTGVGRFF
>NA|TRBV10-1|TRBJ1-1|TRBD1
TGCGCCAGCAAATCAGACAGGGGGACTGAAGCTTTCTTT
CASKSDRGTEAFF
>once|TRBV25-1|TRBJ2-1|NA
TGTGCCAGCAGTGAGCCCCGGGAGATTAACAATGAGCAGTTCTTC
CASSEPREINNEQFF
>NA|TRBV10-2|TRBJ2-2|TRBD1
TGCGCCAGCAGTTCCGGGACAGGGTTTCACGGGGAGCTGTTTTTT
CASSSGTGFHGELFF
>NA|TRBV7-9|TRBJ1-1|NA
TGTGCCAGCAGCTCCCTCGGGGGGACTGAAGCTTTCTTT
CASSSLGGTEAFF
>NA|TRBV7-9|TRBJ1-2|TRBD1
TGTGCCAGCAGCCGACAGGGGGCGTTTAATGGCTACACCTTC
CASSRQGAFNGYTF
>NA|TRBV3-1/TRBV3-2|TRBJ1-6|TRBD1
TGTGCCAGCAGCCTCCCTGGGACAGGGAATTCACCCCTCCACTTT
CASSLPGTGNSPLHF
>NA|TRBV7-8|TRBJ2-6|TRBD1
TGTGCCAGCAGCTTAGGGACAGGGTACGCTGGGGCCAACGTCCTGACTTTC
CASSLGTGYAGANVLTF
>NA|TRBV6-6|TRBJ2-7|NA
TGTGCCACACGCCCGGGGTCTGGCTACGAGCAGTACTTC
CATRPGSGYEQYF
>NA|TRBV7-2|TRBJ2-7|TRBD2
TGTGCCAGCAGCTCCGGACTAGCGGGAGAGGGCGAGCAGTACTTC
CASSSGLAGEGEQYF
>NA|TRBV9|TRBJ2-7|TRBD2
TGTGCCAGCAGCGGTTCCGGGACTAGCGGGGAAGGGACTTACGAGCAGTACTTC
CASSGSGTSGEGTYEQYF
>NA|TRBV19|TRBJ1-2|NA
TGTGCCAGTTTCGCAACAATCTATGGCTACACCTTC
CASFATIYGYTF
>NA|TRBV6-5|TRBJ2-7|TRBD2
TGTGCCAGCAGTTCCGAGACGACTAGCGGGACCTACGAGCAGTACTTC
CASSSETTSGTYEQYF
>NA|TRBV9|TRBJ2-7|TRBD2
TGTGCCAGCAGCATCAGCGGGAGCATGGGCGAGCAGTACTTC
CASSISGSMGEQYF
>NA|TRBV9|TRBJ1-1|NA
TGTGCCAGCAGCGTAGGAGCGTTATCTTCTTTGAACACTGAAGCTTTCTTT
CASSVGALSSLNTEAFF
>NA|TRBV6-4|TRBJ2-1|TRBD2
TGTGCCAGCAGTGACGAACTAGCGGGAGCCTATGAGCAGTTCTTC
CASSDELAGAYEQFF
>NA|TRBV27|TRBJ2-1|TRBD2
TGTGCCAGCAGTTTATCCCTGGGGGGGTACAATGAGCAGTTCTTC
CASSLSLGGYNEQFF
>NA|TRBV30|TRBJ2-2|TRBD1
TGTGCCTGGATGGACAGGGGGCGAGTCGGGGAGCTGTTTTTT
CAWMDRGRVGELFF
>few|TRBV15|TRBJ2-3|NA
TGTGCCACCAGCAGTTGGGACAAAAGCACAGATACGCAGTATTTT
CATSSWDKSTDTQYF
>NA|TRBV29-1|TRBJ1-1|NA
TGCAGCGTTGGACTCGGCGCCGCTGAAGCTTTCTTT
CSVGLGAAEAFF
>NA|TRBV5-6|TRBJ2-1|NA
TGTGCCAGCAGCCTCCGACTAGAGCAGTTCTTC
CASSLRLEQFF
>NA|TRBV5-1|TRBJ2-3|TRBD1
TGCGCCAGCAGCCCGGGGACAGGGGGGAGCACAGATACGCAGTATTTT
CASSPGTGGSTDTQYF
>NA|TRBV7-3|TRBJ2-3|TRBD2
TGTGCCAGCAGCCGCCCGGCACTAGCGGGAGGGCCGGGAGCAGATACGCAGTATTTT
CASSRPALAGGPGADTQYF
>few|TRBV5-1|TRBJ1-6|NA
TGCGCCAGCAGCTTTAACGGCGGTTATAATTCACCCCTCCACTTT
CASSFNGGYNSPLHF
>NA|TRBV18|TRBJ1-3|NA
TGTGCCAGCTCGACAGCCGACGCTGGAAACACCATATATTTT
CASSTADAGNTIYF
>NA|TRBV29-1|TRBJ1-2|NA
TGCAGCGTTGATGCGGTCTATGGCTACACCTTC
CSVDAVYGYTF
>NA|TRBV19|TRBJ2-6|TRBD1
TGTGCCAGTAGTCGGCAGGGGGCAGGTGGGGCCAACGTCCTGACTTTC
CASSRQGAGGANVLTF
>NA|TRBV27|TRBJ1-2|TRBD1
TGTGCCAGCAGGGACAGGGGAAATGGCTACACCTTC
CASRDRGNGYTF
>NA|TRBV15|TRBJ1-2|TRBD1
TGTGCCACCAGCGAGACAGGGCCCTATGGCTACACCTTC
CATSETGPYGYTF
>NA|TRBV29-1|TRBJ1-2|NA
TGCAGCGTTGCGGGAGTGGGTGGCTACACCTTC
CSVAGVGGYTF
>NA|TRBV11-2|TRBJ2-2|TRBD1
TGTGCCAGCAGCTTACTTCGTCAGGGGGTCACCGGGGAGCTGTTTTTT
CASSLLRQGVTGELFF
>NA|TRBV18|TRBJ1-6|TRBD1
TGTGCCAGCTCACCACGGTCGGACAGGAATACTTCACCCCTCCACTTT
CASSPRSDRNTSPLHF
>NA|TRBV11-1|TRBJ2-1|NA
TGTGCCAGCAGCCCGTGGGAGGACTACTACAATGAGCAGTTCTTC
CASSPWEDYYNEQFF
>once|TRBV11-2|TRBJ2-7|TRBD1
TGTGCCAGCAGCTCTTGGGACAGGGAAGGCTACGAGCAGTACTTC
CASSSWDREGYEQYF
>few|TRBV23-1|TRBJ1-3|NA
TGCGCCAGCAGTCATTGGTGTGTACGGGGGAGAAACACCATATATTTT
CASSHWCVRGRNTIYF